Below are 5 T cell receptor beta chains sequenced from a single sample in a study of PD-1 blockade in classical Hodgkin lymphoma. Every patient relapsed after autologous stem cell transplantation, and brentuximab vedotin exposure varied. Profiled with immunoSEQ multiplex PCR; TCRdb holds only in-frame clones, not every one. Seen here are 35,000 or so clones, around 70% observed once, and the top ten hold around an eighth. This material consisted of peripheral blood mononuclear cells (PBMCs), taken before the second cycle of nivolumab. The receptors were gathered from a human donor with classical Hodgkin lymphoma.

The chain is built from TRBV11-3 and TRBJ1-2; the match to TRBD1 covers 7 bases. This CDR3 comprises 13 residues. V lost 5 bases to trimming and J lost 3 bases; unmatched junction nucleotides: 3. Germline V lookup: CDR1 SGHNT, CDR2 YENEEA. CDR3 amino acids: CASSPGQDYGYTF. CDR3 coding DNA: TGTGCCAGCAGCCCCGGACAGGACTATGGCTACACCTTC.

This rearrangement joins TRBV5-4 to TRBJ2-5; tentatively, D is TRBD1 or TRBD2 (5 bases each). Germline V CDR1 and CDR2: SGHNT, YYREEE (reference sequence). Trimming stripped 5 bases from V and 3 bases from J, with 11 bases between. The CDR3 contains 13 residues. This chain's CDR3 is CASRPRDEETQYF. Written as DNA, the CDR3 is TGTGCCAGCAGACCCAGGGACGAAGAGACCCAGTACTTC.

The CDR3 region has the DNA TGTGCCAGCAGCCGGACAGGGGTCGGGGAAAAACTGTTTTTT. Its protein is CASSRTGVGEKLFF. This sequence joins TRBV2 and TRBJ1-4, with TRBD1 identical over 9 bases. This CDR3 is built from 14 residues. From germline, CDR1 is SNHLY and CDR2 FYNNEI. Trimming at V came to 6 bases and at J to 8 bases, leaving 7 bases not matched to a gene.

The chain joins TRBV5-5 to TRBJ1-2, with 8 bases aligning to TRBD1. Losses at the gene ends were 4 bases for V and 4 bases for J; bases not matched to a gene: 3. The CDR3 totals 13 residues. CDR1 and CDR2 (germline): SGHKS, YYEKEE (reference sequence). The DNA for the CDR3 is TGTGCCAGCAGCCAAACAGGGGGCTATGGCTACACCTTC. This translates into CASSQTGGYGYTF.

The chain recombines TRBV4-2 with TRBJ2-5; D call uncertain. Germline V gene data show CDR1 as LGHNA and CDR2 as YNFKEQ. The germline V and J ends were trimmed by 0 bases and 2 bases, with 16 bases remaining between them. This CDR3 comprises 17 residues. The CDR3 here is CASSQEWPAAYQETQYF. The CDR3 DNA reads TGTGCCAGCAGCCAAGAATGGCCAGCCGCTTATCAAGAGACCCAGTACTTC.